The entry below describes one TCR beta chain. Antigen specificity is unknown. The sample is drawn from a study of vaccination and CD4 T cells after COVID-19. Trimming cost V 0 bases and J 2 bases; bases outside gene matches: 7. Germline V lookup: CDR1 MNHEY, CDR2 SVGAGI. The CDR3 loop spans 16 amino acids. The treatment here: approximately 11-day PBMC culture with coronavirus spike peptide pools or control peptides (ViraFEST assay). The collection of CD4+ T cells from the unexposed donor took place before the COVID-19 pandemic (2011-2018). An Oncomine TCR Beta short-read assay was used to sequence the DNA from cultured CD4+ T cells. TCRdb reprocessed the PCR reads via MiXCR and lists one record per CDR3 protein. There are several thousand distinct CDR3 sequences in the sample; 40% to 45% occur only once, and around 40% lies in the top ten.

The genes are TRBV6-5 and TRBJ2-7, with 7 bases that match TRBD2. The TCR was taken from a human donor in good health. The sequenced sample was CD4+ T cells from blood, cultured in vitro. The CDR3 DNA sequence: TGTGCCAGCAGTTACTCCGACGGACTAGTACCCTACGAGCAGTACTTC. It translates to CASSYSDGLVPYEQYF.